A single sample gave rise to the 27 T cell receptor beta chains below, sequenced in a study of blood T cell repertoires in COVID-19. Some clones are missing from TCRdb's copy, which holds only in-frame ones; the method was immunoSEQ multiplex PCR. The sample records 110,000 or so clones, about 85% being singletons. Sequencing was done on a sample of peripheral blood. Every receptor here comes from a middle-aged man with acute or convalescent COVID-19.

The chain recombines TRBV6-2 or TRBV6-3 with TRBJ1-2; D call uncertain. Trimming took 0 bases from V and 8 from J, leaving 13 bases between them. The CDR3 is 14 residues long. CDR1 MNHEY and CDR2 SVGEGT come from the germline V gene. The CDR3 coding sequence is TGTGCCAGCAGTTACTCTTCCCCCCAGGCCGGCTACACCTTC. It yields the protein CASSYSSPQAGYTF.

The CDR3 is CASRRWDRGDHYGYTF. Here the CDR3 DNA reads TGTGCCAGCAGGAGATGGGACAGGGGGGACCACTATGGCTACACCTTC. The chain recombines TRBV6-6 with TRBJ1-2, with 11 bases identical to TRBD1. The CDR3 totals 16 residues. The trim removed 6 bases at V and 3 bases at J, leaving 9 bases unmatched. Germline CDR1 MNHNY, CDR2 SVGAGI (reference sequence).

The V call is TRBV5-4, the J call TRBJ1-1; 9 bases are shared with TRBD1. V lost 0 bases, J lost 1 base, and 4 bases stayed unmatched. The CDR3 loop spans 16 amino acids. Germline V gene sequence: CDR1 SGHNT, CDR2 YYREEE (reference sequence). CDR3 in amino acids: CASSLDTGGRNTEAFF. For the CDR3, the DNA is TGTGCCAGCAGCTTGGACACAGGGGGCAGGAACACTGAAGCTTTCTTT.

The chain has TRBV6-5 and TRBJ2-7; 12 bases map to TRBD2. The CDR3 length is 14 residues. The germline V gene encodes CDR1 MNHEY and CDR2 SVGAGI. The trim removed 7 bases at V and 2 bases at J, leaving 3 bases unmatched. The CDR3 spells CASTRLAGAYEQYF. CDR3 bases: TGTGCCAGCACGAGACTAGCGGGGGCCTACGAGCAGTACTTC.

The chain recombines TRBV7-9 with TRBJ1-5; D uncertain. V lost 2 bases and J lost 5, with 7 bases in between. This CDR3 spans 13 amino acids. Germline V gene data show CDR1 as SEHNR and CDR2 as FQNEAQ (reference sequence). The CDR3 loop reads CASSLSGHQPQHF. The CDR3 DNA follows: TGTGCCAGCAGCTTAAGTGGGCATCAGCCCCAGCATTTT.

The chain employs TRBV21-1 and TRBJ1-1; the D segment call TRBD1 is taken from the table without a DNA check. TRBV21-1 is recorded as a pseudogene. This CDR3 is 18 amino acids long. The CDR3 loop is CASSKVGPAGNMNTEAFF. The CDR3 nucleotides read TGTGCCAGCAGCAAAGTAGGCCCAGCAGGGAACATGAACACTGAAGCTTTCTTT.

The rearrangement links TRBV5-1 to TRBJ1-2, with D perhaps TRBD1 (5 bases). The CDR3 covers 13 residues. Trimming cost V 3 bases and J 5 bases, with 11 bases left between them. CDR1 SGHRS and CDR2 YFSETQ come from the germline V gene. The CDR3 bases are TGCGCCAGCAGCTATTCGGGGGATTATGGCTACACCTTC. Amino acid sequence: CASSYSGDYGYTF.

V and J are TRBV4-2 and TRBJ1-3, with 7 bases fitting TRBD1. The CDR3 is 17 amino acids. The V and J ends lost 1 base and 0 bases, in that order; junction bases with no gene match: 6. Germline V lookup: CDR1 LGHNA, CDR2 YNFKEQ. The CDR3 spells CASSQAGQESSGNTIYF. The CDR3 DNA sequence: TGTGCCAGCAGCCAAGCTGGACAGGAGAGCTCTGGAAACACCATATATTTT.

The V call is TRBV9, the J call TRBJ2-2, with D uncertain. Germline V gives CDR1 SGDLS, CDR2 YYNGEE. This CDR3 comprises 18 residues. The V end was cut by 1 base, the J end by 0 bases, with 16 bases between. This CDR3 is CASSVLPIGPPNTGELFF. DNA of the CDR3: TGTGCCAGCAGCGTACTTCCTATTGGGCCCCCGAACACCGGGGAGCTGTTTTTT.

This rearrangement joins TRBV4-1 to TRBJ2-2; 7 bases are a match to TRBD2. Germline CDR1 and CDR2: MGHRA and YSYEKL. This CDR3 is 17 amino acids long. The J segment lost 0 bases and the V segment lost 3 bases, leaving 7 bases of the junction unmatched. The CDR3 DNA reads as TGCGCCAGCAGCCACCCGGGTGGGGGGGCGAACACCGGGGAGCTGTTTTTT. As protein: CASSHPGGGANTGELFF.

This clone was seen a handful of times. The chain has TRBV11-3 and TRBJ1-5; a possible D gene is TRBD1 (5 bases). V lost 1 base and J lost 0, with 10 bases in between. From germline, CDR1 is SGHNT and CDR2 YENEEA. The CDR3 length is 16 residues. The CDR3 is CASSLGGTNSNQPQHF. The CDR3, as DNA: TGTGCCAGCAGCTTAGGGGGCACGAATAGCAATCAGCCCCAGCATTTT.

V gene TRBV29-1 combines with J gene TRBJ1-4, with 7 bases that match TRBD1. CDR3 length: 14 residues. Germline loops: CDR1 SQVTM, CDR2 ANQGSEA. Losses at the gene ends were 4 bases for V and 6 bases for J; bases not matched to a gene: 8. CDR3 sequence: CSVVAGGTHEKLFF. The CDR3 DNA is TGCAGCGTTGTGGCAGGGGGAACCCATGAAAAACTGTTTTTT.

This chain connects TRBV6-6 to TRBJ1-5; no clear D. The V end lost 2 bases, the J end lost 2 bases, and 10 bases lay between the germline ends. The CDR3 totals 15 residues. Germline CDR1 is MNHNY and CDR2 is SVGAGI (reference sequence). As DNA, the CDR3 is TGTGCCAGCAGTTACCCCGGCGGGGGCAATCAGCCCCAGCATTTT. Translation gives CASSYPGGGNQPQHF.

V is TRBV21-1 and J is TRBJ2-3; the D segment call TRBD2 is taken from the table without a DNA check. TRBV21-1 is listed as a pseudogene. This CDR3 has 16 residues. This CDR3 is CASSKGGRESTDTQYF. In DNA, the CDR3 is TGTGCCAGCAGCAAAGGGGGGCGGGAGAGCACAGATACGCAGTATTTT.

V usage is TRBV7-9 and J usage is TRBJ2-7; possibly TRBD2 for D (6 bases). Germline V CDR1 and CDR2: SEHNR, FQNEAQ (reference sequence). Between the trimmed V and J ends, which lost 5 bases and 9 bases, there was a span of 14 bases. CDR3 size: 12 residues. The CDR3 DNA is TGTGCCAGCAGCCCTGGCGGGGTGGCGCAGTACTTC. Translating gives CASSPGGVAQYF.

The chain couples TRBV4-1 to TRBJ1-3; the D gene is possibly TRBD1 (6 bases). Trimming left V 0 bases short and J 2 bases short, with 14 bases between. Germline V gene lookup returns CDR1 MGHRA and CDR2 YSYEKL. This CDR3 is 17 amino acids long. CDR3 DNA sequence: TGCGCCAGCAGCCAAGATCGAGGTACAGGGACTGGAAACACCATATATTTT. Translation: CASSQDRGTGTGNTIYF.

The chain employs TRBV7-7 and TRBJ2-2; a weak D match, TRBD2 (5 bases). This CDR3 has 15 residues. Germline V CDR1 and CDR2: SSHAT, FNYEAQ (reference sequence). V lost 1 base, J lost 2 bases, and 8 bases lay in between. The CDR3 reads CASSLEAANTGELFF. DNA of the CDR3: TGTGCCAGCAGCTTAGAAGCGGCTAACACCGGGGAGCTGTTTTTT.

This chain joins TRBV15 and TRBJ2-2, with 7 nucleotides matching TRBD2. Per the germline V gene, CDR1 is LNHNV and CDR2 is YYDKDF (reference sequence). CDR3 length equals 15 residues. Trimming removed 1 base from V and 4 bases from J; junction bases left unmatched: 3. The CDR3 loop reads CATSRVGGGTGELFF. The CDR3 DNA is TGTGCCACCAGCAGAGTGGGGGGGGGCACCGGGGAGCTGTTTTTT.

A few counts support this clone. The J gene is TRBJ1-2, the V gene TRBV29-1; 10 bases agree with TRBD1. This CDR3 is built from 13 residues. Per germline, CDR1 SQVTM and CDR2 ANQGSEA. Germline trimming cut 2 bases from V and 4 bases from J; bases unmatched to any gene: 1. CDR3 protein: CSVERDRGYGYTF. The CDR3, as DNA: TGCAGCGTTGAAAGGGACAGGGGCTATGGCTACACCTTC. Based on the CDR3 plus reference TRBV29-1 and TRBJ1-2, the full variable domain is SAVISQKPSRDICQRGTSLTIQCQVDSQVTMMFWYRQQPGQSLTLIATANQGSEATYESGFVIDKFPISRPNLTFSTLTVSNMSPEDSSIYLCSVERDRGYGYTFGSGTRLTVV.

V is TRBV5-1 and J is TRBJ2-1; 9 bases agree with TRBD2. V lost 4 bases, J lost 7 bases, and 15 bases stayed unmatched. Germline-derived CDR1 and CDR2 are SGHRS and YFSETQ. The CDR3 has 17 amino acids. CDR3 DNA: TGCGCCAGCAGCCCCGGAGCTGGCCTAGCGGGGAGTAATGAGCAGTTCTTC. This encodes CASSPGAGLAGSNEQFF.

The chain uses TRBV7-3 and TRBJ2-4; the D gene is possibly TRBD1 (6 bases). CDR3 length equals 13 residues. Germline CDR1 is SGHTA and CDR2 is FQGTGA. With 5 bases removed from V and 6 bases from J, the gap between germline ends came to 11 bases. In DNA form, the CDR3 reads TGTGCCAGCAGCACAGGGTTGGGAAACATTCAGTACTTC. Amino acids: CASSTGLGNIQYF.

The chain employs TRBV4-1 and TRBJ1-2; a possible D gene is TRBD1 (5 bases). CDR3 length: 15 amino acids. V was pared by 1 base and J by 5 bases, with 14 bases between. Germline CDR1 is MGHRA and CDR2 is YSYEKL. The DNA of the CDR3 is TGCGCCAGCAGCCAAGGGGGCGCGGGGGTATATGGCTACACCTTC. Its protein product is CASSQGGAGVYGYTF.

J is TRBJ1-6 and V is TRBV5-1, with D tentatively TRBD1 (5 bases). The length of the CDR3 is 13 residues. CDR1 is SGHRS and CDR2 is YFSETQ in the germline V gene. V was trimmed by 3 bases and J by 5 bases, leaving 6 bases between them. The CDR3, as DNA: TGCGCCAGCAGCTCGGGGGATAATTCACCCCTCCACTTT. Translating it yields CASSSGDNSPLHF.

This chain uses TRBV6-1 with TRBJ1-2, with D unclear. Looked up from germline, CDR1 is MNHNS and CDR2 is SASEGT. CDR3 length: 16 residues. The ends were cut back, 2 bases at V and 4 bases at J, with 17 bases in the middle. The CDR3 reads CASSEPRGRLLYGYTF. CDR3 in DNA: TGTGCCAGCAGTGAACCCCGCGGGCGGCTACTCTATGGCTACACCTTC.

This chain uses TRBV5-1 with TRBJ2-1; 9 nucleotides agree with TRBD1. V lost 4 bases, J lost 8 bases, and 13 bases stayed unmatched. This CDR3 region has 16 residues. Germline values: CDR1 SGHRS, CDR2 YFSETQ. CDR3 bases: TGCGCCAGCAGCAAGAGGATGGGACAGGGAGGCGATGAGCAGTTCTTC. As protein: CASSKRMGQGGDEQFF. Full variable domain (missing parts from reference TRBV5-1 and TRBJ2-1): KAGVTQTPRYLIKTRGQQVTLSCSPISGHRSVSWYQQTPGQGLQFLFEYFSETQRNKGNFPGRFSGRQFSNSRSEMNVSTLELGDSALYLCASSKRMGQGGDEQFFGPGTRLTVL.

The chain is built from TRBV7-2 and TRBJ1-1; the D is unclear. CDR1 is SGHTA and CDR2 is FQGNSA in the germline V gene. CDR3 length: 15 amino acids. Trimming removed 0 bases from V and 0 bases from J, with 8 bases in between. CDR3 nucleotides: TGTGCCAGCAGCTTAGCGCGATTCATGAACACTGAAGCTTTCTTT. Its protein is CASSLARFMNTEAFF.

This CDR3 reads CASSLTAGTGYNEQFF. The DNA for the CDR3 is TGTGCCAGCAGCTTAACTGCCGGGACAGGTTACAATGAGCAGTTCTTC. The genes are TRBV7-3 and TRBJ2-1; 8 bases match TRBD1. The CDR3 length is 16 residues. Per the germline V gene, CDR1 is SGHTA and CDR2 is FQGTGA. V lost 0 bases to trimming and J lost 4 bases; unmatched junction nucleotides: 5.